This is a list of T cell receptor beta chains from one sample in a study of control samples from healthy donors and cancer patients. The repertoire was sequenced with immunoSEQ multiplex PCR; TCRdb's copy has only in-frame clones and lacks some. Of about 180,000 clones listed, around 90% are singletons. The specimen sequenced was blood. The receptor source for this set is a man aged 25-45 years in good health. The CDR3 runs from the conserved cysteine through the conserved F or W. A D gene is named only where the DNA matches it firmly. Not every row has a clone size; where given, it reads once, few, many or a size class.

TGTGCCAGCAGTTTAGGTAGCGTTTCGGCGCAGTACTTC	CASSLGSVSAQYF	-	TRBJ2-7	TRBV12-3/TRBV12-4	-
TGTGCCAGCAGTTTTACGGGACAGGGCAATCAGCCCCAGCATTTT	CASSFTGQGNQPQHF	-	TRBJ1-5	TRBV28	TRBD1
TGTGCCAGCAGTGAATCGGGACCCATTCTTTTCAATCAGCCCCAGCATTTT	CASSESGPILFNQPQHF	-	TRBJ1-5	TRBV2	-
TGTGCCAGCTCCCCGGGACAGTTTAACACTGAAGCTTTCTTT	CASSPGQFNTEAFF	-	TRBJ1-1	TRBV18	TRBD1
TGTGCCAGCAGTTTTGGGTCTAACTATGGCTACACCTTC	CASSFGSNYGYTF	-	TRBJ1-2	TRBV12-3/TRBV12-4	-
TGCGCCAGCAGAAAGGAACTCCTCAGCGGGATGAACACTGAAGCTTTCTTT	CASRKELLSGMNTEAFF	few	TRBJ1-1	TRBV10-2	-
TGTGCCAGCAGCTTGGACAGTATGGGCACCTTC	CASSLDSMGTF	-	TRBJ1-2	TRBV5-6	-
TGTGCCAGCAGCTTAGCACTGACGGGATCCCCTGGAGAGACCCAGTACTTC	CASSLALTGSPGETQYF	once	TRBJ2-5	TRBV7-9	-
TGTGCCACCAGCAGAGATGGGAGGGGAAGGGCTTTCTTT	CATSRDGRGRAFF	-	TRBJ1-1	TRBV15	-
TGTGCCAGCAGCGTCCCCGGGGGGGCCGGCGCAGATACGCAGTATTTT	CASSVPGGAGADTQYF	-	TRBJ2-3	TRBV9	TRBD2
TGTGCCACCAGTTGGACAGGTCGCCAAGAGACCCAGTACTTC	CATSWTGRQETQYF	-	TRBJ2-5	TRBV15	TRBD1
TGTGCCAGCAGCCTAACTAGGACAGATACGCAGTATTTT	CASSLTRTDTQYF	-	TRBJ2-3	TRBV6-2/TRBV6-3	-
TGTGCCACCAGTGACCCATGGGACACAGATACGCAGTATTTT	CATSDPWDTDTQYF	-	TRBJ2-3	TRBV24-1	-
TGTGCCAGCAGCTTATCCAGTAATTCACCCCTCCACTTT	CASSLSSNSPLHF	-	TRBJ1-6	TRBV7-9	-
TGCGCCAGCAGCTGGGGGACAGGGGGCACTGAAGCTTTCTTT	CASSWGTGGTEAFF	once	TRBJ1-1	TRBV5-1	TRBD1
TGTGCCTGGCGTGGGAGTTCTAATGAAAAACTGTTTTTT	CAWRGSSNEKLFF	-	TRBJ1-4	TRBV30	-
TGTGCCAGCAGCTTGAGAGGGGCAAATTTGTTGCTTCAGCCCCAGCATTTT	CASSLRGANLLLQPQHF	-	TRBJ1-5	TRBV5-6	-
TGTGCCACCAGTGATTTGCTGGGGGTGGAGTTCTTC	CATSDLLGVEFF	-	TRBJ2-1	TRBV24-1	-
TGTGCCAGCAGCTCTCCCCGTCTAGCAGGGGATACGCAGTATTTT	CASSSPRLAGDTQYF	-	TRBJ2-3	TRBV27	-
TGTGCCAGCAGCCACCGGGACAGGGGCTACACCTTC	CASSHRDRGYTF	-	TRBJ1-2	TRBV11-2	TRBD1
TGCGCCAGCAGCCATTTGGGGCGGGAAGTCGCCGGGGAGCTGTTTTTT	CASSHLGREVAGELFF	-	TRBJ2-2	TRBV4-1	-
TGTGCCAGCAGCGTAGGACCGGACAACTATGGCTACACCTTC	CASSVGPDNYGYTF	-	TRBJ1-2	TRBV9	-
TGTGCCAGCAGCGAGCAGGGCCAGCCCCAGCATTTT	CASSEQGQPQHF	-	TRBJ1-5	TRBV5-5	-
TGTGCCAGCAGTCCGGCCTCAGCGGGGGAATCCTACAATGAGCAGTTCTTC	CASSPASAGESYNEQFF	-	TRBJ2-1	TRBV28	TRBD2
TGTGCCAGCAGCGTCAGCGGGGGGGGCACAGATACGCAGTATTTT	CASSVSGGGTDTQYF	-	TRBJ2-3	TRBV9	TRBD2
TGTGCCACCAGCAGAGATATGCTAGGCAGGGAGACTGAAGCTTTCTTT	CATSRDMLGRETEAFF	-	TRBJ1-1	TRBV15	-
TGTGCCAGCAGCTCGGAGACTAGCGGGAGGGGAGAGACCCAGTACTTC	CASSSETSGRGETQYF	-	TRBJ2-5	TRBV7-3	TRBD2
TGTGCCAGTAGTTTAAGGACAGGGGACTACGAGCAGTACTTC	CASSLRTGDYEQYF	once	TRBJ2-7	TRBV19	TRBD1
TGTGCCAGCAGCCCTAGAACACCAAACACTGAAGCTTTCTTT	CASSPRTPNTEAFF	-	TRBJ1-1	TRBV7-9	-
TGCAGCGGGCGGGGGCTGGATGGCTACACCTTC	CSGRGLDGYTF	few	TRBJ1-2	TRBV29-1	-
TGCGCCAGCAGCTTTTCCCAACTATCAACTAATGAAAAACTGTTTTTT	CASSFSQLSTNEKLFF	-	TRBJ1-4	TRBV5-1	-
TGTGCCAGCAGTGAAGAGTCTTTATCCACAGATACGCAGTATTTT	CASSEESLSTDTQYF	-	TRBJ2-3	TRBV6-1	-
TGTGCCAGCAGTTTAAGGAAGGCAGTTCTTAGGGATGAGCAGTTCTTC	CASSLRKAVLRDEQFF	few	TRBJ2-1	TRBV27	-
TGTGCCAGCAGCAAGACCAGGGACGGTGAAGCTTTCTTT	CASSKTRDGEAFF	-	TRBJ1-1	TRBV7-7	-
TGTGCCAGCAGTCCAGTGGGGGTCGGGAATCAGCCCCAGCATTTT	CASSPVGVGNQPQHF	-	TRBJ1-5	TRBV6-2/TRBV6-3	-
TGCAGTGCTAGTTCCCCTGGGGCCAACGTCCTGACTTTC	CSASSPGANVLTF	-	TRBJ2-6	TRBV20-1	-
TGTGCCAGCAGCAAAGGACAGGGGTGGGAGACCCAGTACTTC	CASSKGQGWETQYF	-	TRBJ2-5	TRBV7-2	TRBD1
TGTGCCAGCAGTGAGGGGGGGGCGGGCACCGGGGAGCTGTTTTTT	CASSEGGAGTGELFF	-	TRBJ2-2	TRBV6-1	-
TGTGCCAGCACCGGGAGTGTCGGGGGGACCTACGAGCAGTACTTC	CASTGSVGGTYEQYF	-	TRBJ2-7	TRBV2	TRBD2
TGTGCCAGCAGCAGGGACAAAGCCCCCACAGATACGCAGTATTTT	CASSRDKAPTDTQYF	-	TRBJ2-3	TRBV21-1	-
TGTGCCAGCAGCTTATTGGCAGGGGGGCGGCAAGAGACCCAGTACTTC	CASSLLAGGRQETQYF	-	TRBJ2-5	TRBV7-7	-
TGTGCCAGCAGCGCGACTGAGGACTACTACGAGCAGTACTTC	CASSATEDYYEQYF	-	TRBJ2-7	TRBV6-5	-
TGTGCCAGCAGCCAAGCTACGGGGACAGGATCCTACAATGAGCAGTTCTTC	CASSQATGTGSYNEQFF	few	TRBJ2-1	TRBV4-2	TRBD1
TGTGCCAGCAGTTACTTCGAGGGTGACGAGCAGTACTTC	CASSYFEGDEQYF	-	TRBJ2-7	TRBV6-5	-
TGCAGCGTTGTCTTAGGGGACAACTATGGCTACACCTTC	CSVVLGDNYGYTF	-	TRBJ1-2	TRBV29-1	-
TGTGCCAGCAGTCCACTATCCTGGCGCTATGGCTACACCTTC	CASSPLSWRYGYTF	-	TRBJ1-2	TRBV6-6	-
TGTGCCAGTAGTCGGACTAGCGGGAGAACAGATACGCAGTATTTT	CASSRTSGRTDTQYF	-	TRBJ2-3	TRBV19	TRBD2
TGTGCCAGCAGCGAGTTCGGGTCGGAAGCTTTCTTT	CASSEFGSEAFF	once	TRBJ1-1	TRBV5-4	-
TGTGCCAGCAGTTCGCGGAGTCCCTACGAGCAGTACTTC	CASSSRSPYEQYF	-	TRBJ2-7	TRBV27	-
TGTGCCAGCAGCCAAGACCCTTCAGACGAGCGGGGTGGGCAGTTCTTC	CASSQDPSDERGGQFF	once	TRBJ2-1	TRBV4-2	TRBD2
TGTGCCAGCGCATCCCGGGGGACAGGGGTGGATGAGCAGTTCTTC	CASASRGTGVDEQFF	-	TRBJ2-1	TRBV11-2	TRBD1
TGTGCCAGCAGAGCCGGGACGGTGAACACCGGGGAGCTGTTTTTT	CASRAGTVNTGELFF	once	TRBJ2-2	TRBV2	-
TGTGCCAGCAGTTACACTAGCGGGAGGGCCGTAATCCAAAATGAGCAGTTCTTC	CASSYTSGRAVIQNEQFF	-	TRBJ2-1	TRBV6-2/TRBV6-3	TRBD2
TGTGCCAGCAGCTTCGGGACTAGCGTAGGTTACGAGCAGTACTTC	CASSFGTSVGYEQYF	-	TRBJ2-7	TRBV11-2	TRBD2
TGTGCTAGTGGTTTGGTACGCCCCCGGGGGGGCCACTCCCTAGCCAAAAACATTCAGTACTTC	CASGLVRPRGGHSLAKNIQYF	-	TRBJ2-4	TRBV12-5	TRBD2
TGTGCCGGGAAGGGGACTAGCGGCACCGGGGAGCTGTTTTTT	CAGKGTSGTGELFF	once	TRBJ2-2	TRBV30	TRBD2
TGTGCCATCAGTGAGTCGAGTGGCGGAGTTAGCTATGGCTACACCTTC	CAISESSGGVSYGYTF	-	TRBJ1-2	TRBV10-3	-